Following are 8 T cell receptor beta chains from one sample sequenced in a study of identical twins. TCRdb passed the 5' RACE reads through MiXCR, listing each CDR3 protein once. The sample has about 470,000 distinct CDR3 sequences, approximately 24% seen once. The data were also submitted as part of a second study, on T cells expressing NK-cell markers.

The sequencing sample was made of CD4+ T cells sorted from blood. The receptors shown here come from a woman under 30 in good health.

On this clonotype itself: The junction and the germline gene differ at one end; a read error may be behind it. The J gene is TRBJ2-1, the V gene TRBV20-1, with 13 bases that match TRBD2. The germline V gene encodes CDR1 DFQATT and CDR2 SNEGSKA (reference sequence). The CDR3 spans 17 residues. The CDR3 region is CSASRTSGRGSYNGQFF. The CDR3 DNA sequence: TGCAGTGCTAGCCGGACTAGCGGGAGAGGGTCCTACAATGGGCAGTTCTTC.

DNA for the CDR3: TGTGCCAGCGGAAGGACAGGGAACTACAATGAGCAGTTCTTC. Its translation is CASGRTGNYNEQFF. The chain links TRBV9 to TRBJ2-1; 8 bases line up with TRBD1. Germline V gene lookup returns CDR1 SGDLS and CDR2 YYNGEE. There are 14 residues in the CDR3. V trimming: 7 bases; J trimming: 3 bases; junction bases outside the gene matches: 6.

The chain is built from TRBV2 and TRBJ2-3; D remains unclear. The CDR3 sequence is 12 residues long. Between the trimmed V and J ends, which lost 10 bases and 2 bases, there was a span of 10 bases. Germline CDR1 reads SNHLY; CDR2 reads FYNNEI. CDR3 bases: TGTGCCACCGGGCCCCACACAGATACGCAGTATTTT. Translating it yields CATGPHTDTQYF.

This clonotype has only a few counts. For the CDR3, the DNA is TGTGCCAGCAGCCCGGGACAGCCTGGGCCCGGGGAGCTGTTTTTT. Amino acid sequence: CASSPGQPGPGELFF. This chain connects TRBV7-2 to TRBJ2-2; TRBD1 matches 7 bases. CDR3 length: 15 amino acids. In germline, CDR1 is SGHTA, CDR2 FQGNSA. V shed 5 bases, J shed 6 bases, and the junction held 9 bases outside the gene matches.

This clonotype occurred a few times. V usage is TRBV3-1 and J usage is TRBJ1-2; D unclear. V lost 4 bases and J lost 6, with 9 bases in between. The CDR3 contains 12 residues. Germline V gene data show CDR1 as LGHDT and CDR2 as YNNKEL (reference sequence). The CDR3 loop is CASSPEGDGYTF. The CDR3 DNA reads as TGTGCCAGCAGCCCCGAGGGAGATGGCTACACCTTC.

This clonotype was recorded a few times. The chain uses TRBV20-1 and TRBJ2-3; tentatively, D is TRBD2 (6 bases). The length of the CDR3 is 14 residues. V was clipped by 2 bases and J by 1 base, with 10 bases between them. Germline V gene data show CDR1 as DFQATT and CDR2 as SNEGSKA (reference sequence). For the CDR3, the DNA is TGCAGTGCTAGAATCGGCGGGGGCACAGATACGCAGTATTTT. This codes for CSARIGGGTDTQYF.

The CDR3 protein is CASRRVAGGNYNEQFF. The CDR3 DNA reads as TGCGCCAGCCGTAGGGTAGCGGGGGGGAACTACAATGAGCAGTTCTTC. V is TRBV5-1 and J is TRBJ2-1; 11 nucleotides match TRBD2. V was pared by 7 bases and J by 3 bases, with 9 bases of the junction left unmatched. The CDR3 covers 16 residues. Germline-derived CDR1 and CDR2 are SGHRS and YFSETQ. The variable domain in full, with the rest retrieved from reference TRBV5-1 and TRBJ2-1, is KAGVTQTPRYLIKTRGQQVTLSCSPISGHRSVSWYQQTPGQGLQFLFEYFSETQRNKGNFPGRFSGRQFSNSRSEMNVSTLELGDSALYLCASRRVAGGNYNEQFFGPGTRLTVL.

The rearrangement links TRBV5-5 to TRBJ2-1, with D perhaps TRBD1 (6 bases). CDR1 and CDR2 from the germline V gene are SGHKS and YYEKEE (reference sequence). The CDR3 spans 14 residues. Trimming took off 0 bases at V and 10 bases at J, with 14 bases between the two ends. Written as DNA, the CDR3 is TGTGCCAGCAGCTTGGGACAGGCATCAGGGGAGCAGTTCTTC. It encodes CASSLGQASGEQFF. The entire variable domain, with the rest obtained from reference TRBV5-5 and TRBJ2-1, is as follows: DAGVTQSPTHLIKTRGQQVTLRCSPISGHKSVSWYQQVLGQGPQFIFQYYEKEERGRGNFPDRFSARQFPNYSSELNVNALLLGDSALYLCASSLGQASGEQFFGPGTRLTVL.